The 27 T cell receptor beta chains below all came from one sample that was sequenced in a study of identical twins. TCRdb reprocessed the 5' RACE reads via MiXCR and lists one record per CDR3 protein. Among 140,000 to 150,000 distinct CDR3 sequences, around 3.5% were seen once, and the ten largest hold 8.1%. Sequenced material: memory T cells sorted from blood. Receptors originate from a man aged 18 to 29 in good health.

The sample holds many counts of this clonotype. The V gene is TRBV20-1, the J gene TRBJ2-5; D is perhaps TRBD2 (5 bases). The length of the CDR3 is 15 residues. The germline V gene encodes CDR1 DFQATT and CDR2 SNEGSKA (reference sequence). Deletions cut 0 bases from V and 2 bases from J, with 13 bases between. In DNA form, the CDR3 reads TGCAGTGCTAGAGATTGGACTGCCAAACAAGAGACCCAGTACTTC. This gives the protein CSARDWTAKQETQYF.

This clonotype has a count of ten or more. The chain couples TRBV5-1 to TRBJ1-1; 8 bases are shared with TRBD1. This CDR3 has 15 amino acids. V was pared by 4 bases and J by 2 bases, with 7 bases of the junction left unmatched. CDR1 and CDR2 from the germline V gene are SGHRS and YFSETQ. The CDR3 DNA is TGCGCCAGCAGCACAGTACAGGGGGTTAACACTGAAGCTTTCTTT. Protein: CASSTVQGVNTEAFF.

This clonotype was counted at least ten times. The rearrangement uses TRBV6-5 and TRBJ1-3; the D is unclear. This CDR3 comprises 12 residues. Trimming took off 7 bases at V and 0 bases at J, with 4 bases between the two ends. Germline V gene sequence: CDR1 MNHEY, CDR2 SVGAGI. For the CDR3, the DNA is TGTGCCAGCACGGGCTCTGGAAACACCATATATTTT. It encodes CASTGSGNTIYF.

This clonotype was seen repeatedly, ten times or more. This rearrangement joins TRBV5-1 to TRBJ2-1; a weak D match, TRBD1 (6 bases). V was clipped by 3 bases and J by 7 bases, with 14 bases between them. The CDR3 extends over 14 amino acids. Looked up from germline, CDR1 is SGHRS and CDR2 is YFSETQ. CDR3 in amino acids: CASSSQQGANEQFF. CDR3 in DNA: TGCGCCAGCAGCTCCCAACAGGGTGCGAATGAGCAGTTCTTC.

This clonotype showed up many times. V and J are TRBV20-1 and TRBJ2-3, with 8 nucleotides matching TRBD1. The CDR3 spans 17 residues. Germline CDR1 and CDR2: DFQATT and SNEGSKA (reference sequence). V was clipped by 3 bases and J by 4 bases; unmatched bases: 15. CDR3 protein: CSASGFAGGRGADTQYF. CDR3 DNA sequence: TGCAGTGCTAGTGGATTCGCAGGGGGCAGGGGGGCAGATACGCAGTATTTT.

This clonotype was recorded at least ten times. This chain links TRBV5-1 with TRBJ2-7; possibly TRBD2 for D (5 bases). There are 15 residues in the CDR3. CDR1 SGHRS and CDR2 YFSETQ come from the germline V gene. Trimming left V 2 bases short and J 7 bases short, with 19 bases between. This chain's CDR3 is CASSLGAAESGEQYV. CDR3 bases: TGCGCCAGCAGCTTAGGAGCGGCCGAGTCGGGGGAGCAGTACGTC.

This clonotype was seen repeatedly, ten times or more. V gene TRBV20-1 combines with J gene TRBJ2-7; 8 bases match TRBD1. This CDR3 is built from 13 residues. Germline V gene data show CDR1 as DFQATT and CDR2 as SNEGSKA (reference sequence). CDR3 loop: CRAGQVTSYEQYF. The CDR3 DNA reads as TGCAGGGCGGGACAGGTGACATCCTACGAGCAGTACTTC.

This clonotype was counted at least ten times. The J gene is TRBJ2-1, the V gene TRBV24-1, with 12 bases that match TRBD2. Looked up from germline, CDR1 is KGHDR and CDR2 is SFDVKD. This CDR3 comprises 19 residues. With 7 bases clipped from V and 0 bases from J, the junction kept 12 bases outside the gene matches. CDR3 amino acids: CATSTRLAGGPSSYNEQFF. The CDR3 region has the DNA TGTGCCACCAGCACTAGGCTAGCGGGAGGGCCGAGCTCCTACAATGAGCAGTTCTTC.

This clonotype has a handful of counts. A much more abundant neighbour one base away suggests this may be a read error. The chain has TRBV4-1 and TRBJ2-7; D ambiguous. The germline gives CDR1 MGHRA, CDR2 YSYEKL. V lost 1 base and J lost 4, with 8 bases in between. This CDR3 region has 13 residues. As DNA, the CDR3 is TGCGCCAGCAGCCAAGTGTACGCTTACGAGCAGTACTTC. Residues: CASSQVYAYEQYF.

The sample holds many counts of this clonotype. The chain is built from TRBV5-1 and TRBJ1-2; TRBD1 might be the D (5 bases). The CDR3 loop spans 13 amino acids. V was shortened by 1 base and J by 6 bases, with 10 bases between the two germline ends. Germline V gene lookup returns CDR1 SGHRS and CDR2 YFSETQ. The CDR3 coding sequence is TGCGCCAGCAGCTTGACCGGGGACCATGGCTACACCTTC. This encodes CASSLTGDHGYTF.

This chain joins TRBV11-3 and TRBJ2-1; 8 bases are a match to TRBD2. This CDR3 spans 17 amino acids. Losses at the gene ends were 0 bases for V and 4 bases for J; bases not matched to a gene: 8. Germline CDR1 SGHNT, CDR2 YENEEA. The CDR3 is CASSLEGSGTVYNEQFF. The CDR3 region has the DNA TGTGCCAGCAGCTTAGAAGGTAGCGGGACCGTTTACAATGAGCAGTTCTTC.

The rearrangement joins TRBV3-1 to TRBJ1-6, with D unresolved. This CDR3 has 15 amino acids. CDR1 is LGHDT and CDR2 is YNNKEL in the germline V gene (reference sequence). Trimming removed 3 bases at V and 2 bases at J, with 8 bases between. This CDR3 reads CASSHSGTYNSPLHF. DNA of the CDR3: TGTGCCAGCAGCCATTCAGGAACCTATAATTCACCCCTCCACTTT.

Many counts were recorded for this clonotype. The chain joins TRBV12-3 or TRBV12-4 to TRBJ1-2; possible D gene TRBD1, 6 bases. Trimming left V 5 bases short and J 4 bases short, with 14 bases between. CDR3 size: 14 residues. The DNA of the CDR3 is TGTGCCAGCAGTGCACAGGGAAAGGTCTATGGCTACACCTTC. It is translated as CASSAQGKVYGYTF.

Remarks on this clonotype: Given a much more abundant clone one base away, this may be a read error. The genes are TRBV3-1 and TRBJ2-3; D gene ambiguous. The CDR3 totals 15 residues. Germline CDR1 and CDR2: LGHDT and YNNKEL (reference sequence). Written as DNA, the CDR3 is TGTGCCAGCAGCCAAGTGCTCGAGGTCACAGATACGCAGGATTTT. It encodes CASSQVLEVTDTQDF.

For this clonotype: This may be a read error: a much more frequent sequence differs by one nucleotide. The chain couples TRBV15 to TRBJ2-7; 10 positions agree with TRBD1. V dropped 0 bases and J dropped 5; count of bases not matched to a gene: 7. The length of the CDR3 is 16 residues. Germline V gene lookup returns CDR1 LNHNV and CDR2 YYDKDF (reference sequence). The CDR3 region has the DNA TGTGCCACCAGCAGAGATAGGGGACAGGGGAATCACGAGCAGTACTTC. Its translation: CATSRDRGQGNHEQYF.

Ten or more counts support this clonotype. The chain joins TRBV28 to TRBJ2-7, with TRBD2 matching 9 bases. From germline, CDR1 is MDHEN and CDR2 SYDVKM. V lost 6 bases and J lost 5; bases outside the gene matches: 8. CDR3 length equals 14 residues. CDR3 region: CASSPIAGVDEQYF. Here the CDR3 DNA reads TGTGCCAGCAGCCCGATAGCGGGAGTTGACGAGCAGTACTTC.

The V call is TRBV27, the J call TRBJ2-1, with D uncertain. The CDR3 consists of 15 residues. CDR1 is MNHEY and CDR2 is SMNVEV in the germline V gene (reference sequence). V lost 9 bases and J 1 base, leaving 16 bases between the germline ends. The DNA for the CDR3 is TGTGCCAGATATCTTAAGATTGGTTCCTACAATGAGCAGTTCTTC. Translation: CARYLKIGSYNEQFF.

This clonotype was observed many times. CDR3: CASSPSFETQYF. The CDR3 DNA sequence: TGTGCCAGCAGCCCAAGCTTTGAGACCCAGTACTTC. This sequence joins TRBV7-2 and TRBJ2-5; D gene unclear. Trimming cost V 5 bases and J 5 bases, with 9 bases left between them. Per the germline V gene, CDR1 is SGHTA and CDR2 is FQGNSA. This CDR3 has 12 amino acids.

This clonotype was picked up many times. This chain links TRBV2 with TRBJ1-2, with D possibly being TRBD1 (6 bases). V was cut by 4 bases and J by 7 bases, with 16 bases left in between. Germline V gene lookup returns CDR1 SNHLY and CDR2 FYNNEI. There are 14 residues in the CDR3. CDR3 residues: CASSVLQGMSGYTF. CDR3 nucleotide sequence: TGTGCCAGCAGTGTGTTGCAGGGGATGTCTGGCTACACCTTC.

In this sample, this clonotype turned up many times. This sequence joins TRBV6-5 and TRBJ1-2, with D unclear. V lost 2 bases, J lost 9 bases, and 13 bases lay in between. The CDR3 loop spans 13 amino acids. Germline V gene lookup returns CDR1 MNHEY and CDR2 SVGAGI. CDR3 sequence: CASSYDGGYSYTF. Written as DNA, the CDR3 is TGTGCCAGCAGTTACGACGGCGGTTATAGCTACACCTTC.

This clonotype was recorded at least ten times. CDR3 sequence: CASTRGGEGSPLHF. The DNA for the CDR3 is TGTGCCAGCACTAGGGGGGGCGAGGGTTCACCCCTCCACTTT. The J gene is TRBJ1-6, the V gene TRBV6-1; tentative D call: TRBD1 (6 bases). The CDR3 sequence is 14 residues long. Per the germline V gene, CDR1 is MNHNS and CDR2 is SASEGT. V was trimmed by 7 bases and J by 9 bases, leaving 16 bases between them.

This clonotype came up many times. The rearrangement uses TRBV20-1 and TRBJ1-5; no reliable D call. In germline, CDR1 is DFQATT, CDR2 SNEGSKA (reference sequence). There are 12 residues in the CDR3. With 5 bases removed from V and 1 base from J, the gap between germline ends came to 6 bases. CDR3 in DNA: TGCAGTGCTTTCTTCAGCAATCAGCCCCAGCATTTT. This sequence encodes CSAFFSNQPQHF.

This clonotype was seen repeatedly, ten times or more. The chain carries TRBV19 and TRBJ2-1; TRBD1 aligns across 8 bases. After removal of 5 bases from V and 6 bases from J, the junction contained 6 bases not matched to a gene. The length of the CDR3 is 14 residues. Looked up from germline, CDR1 is LNHDA and CDR2 is SQIVND (reference sequence). CDR3 region: CASSLRTGSNEQFF. CDR3 bases: TGTGCCAGTAGTCTACGGACAGGGTCCAATGAGCAGTTCTTC.

The V and J genes are TRBV2 and TRBJ1-1; maybe TRBD1 (6 bases). Trimming shortened V by 1 base and J by 3 bases, and 12 bases separated the two germline ends. The CDR3 covers 15 residues. Germline CDR1 reads SNHLY; CDR2 reads FYNNEI. For the CDR3, the DNA is TGTGCCAGCAGTGAAGTTTGGGGGCCGGACACTGAAGCTTTCTTT. This translates into CASSEVWGPDTEAFF.

This clonotype was recorded many times. The chain has TRBV20-1 and TRBJ2-1, with 10 bases fitting TRBD1. Germline V lookup: CDR1 DFQATT, CDR2 SNEGSKA (reference sequence). This CDR3 contains 15 residues. V lost 6 bases to trimming and J lost 5 bases; unmatched junction nucleotides: 10. The chain's CDR3 is CSAGFGTGANNEQFF. The CDR3 DNA reads TGCAGTGCCGGGTTTGGGACAGGGGCGAACAATGAGCAGTTCTTC.

This clonotype was seen ten or more times. V and J are TRBV5-1 and TRBJ2-7; D is ambiguous. Germline loops: CDR1 SGHRS, CDR2 YFSETQ. The germline V and J ends were trimmed by 0 bases and 2 bases, with 9 bases remaining between them. CDR3 length equals 14 residues. In DNA form, the CDR3 reads TGCGCCAGCAGCTTGGAGGACGGACCCTACGAGCAGTACTTC. It yields the protein CASSLEDGPYEQYF.

This clonotype was seen at least ten times. The chain couples TRBV6-1 to TRBJ1-5, with D possibly matching TRBD1 (6 bases). Germline V lookup: CDR1 MNHNS, CDR2 SASEGT. Between the trimmed V and J ends, which lost 6 bases and 5 bases, there was a span of 17 bases. This CDR3 region has 15 residues. The CDR3 bases are TGTGCCAGCAGCCAGACAGGAGGGGCCGATCAGCCCCAGCATTTT. It specifies CASSQTGGADQPQHF.